One sample yielded the 25 T cell receptor beta chains listed below, sequenced in a study of blood T cell repertoires in COVID-19. Assay: immunoSEQ multiplex PCR; the TCRdb copy retains only in-frame clones and omits some. In the table there are about 330,000 clones, 92% of which are singletons. Sequencing used PBMCs or T cells enriched from blood (not recorded which). The receptor source for this set is a woman in her 30s who had recovered from COVID-19.

The chain combines TRBV7-2 with TRBJ2-3; 13 positions agree with TRBD2. V gave up 5 bases and J gave up 4 bases; unmatched junction bases: 3. Germline V CDR1 and CDR2: SGHTA, FQGNSA. The CDR3 has 15 amino acids. The CDR3 loop is CASSDTSGRADTQYF. CDR3 in DNA: TGTGCCAGCAGCGATACTAGCGGGAGGGCAGATACGCAGTATTTT.

The chain has TRBV7-3 and TRBJ2-6; the D is unclear. CDR3 length equals 17 residues. Germline V gives CDR1 SGHTA, CDR2 FQGTGA. V was clipped by 0 bases and J by 1 base, with 10 bases between them. CDR3 nucleotide sequence: TGTGCCAGCAGCTTAACTCAGGTTTTGTCTGGGGCCAACGTCCTGACTTTC. It encodes CASSLTQVLSGANVLTF.

V and J are TRBV18 and TRBJ2-7; tentative D call: TRBD2 (5 bases). With 8 bases removed from V and 0 bases from J, the gap between germline ends came to 14 bases. Per germline, CDR1 KGHSH and CDR2 LQKENI. The CDR3 has 14 residues. CDR3 loop: CASLASPGSYEQYF. The DNA of the CDR3 is TGTGCCAGCCTAGCCAGTCCGGGCTCCTACGAGCAGTACTTC.

The gene calls are TRBV14 and TRBJ2-3; 10 bases are a match to TRBD2. Germline assignment: CDR1 SGHDN and CDR2 FVKESK. J was trimmed by 2 bases and V by 4 bases; bases with no gene match: 3. This CDR3 region has 15 residues. The CDR3 here is CASSRAGGTTDTQYF. The CDR3 DNA reads TGTGCCAGCAGCCGAGCGGGAGGGACCACAGATACGCAGTATTTT.

This chain uses TRBV11-3 with TRBJ1-3; D not certain. V lost 0 bases, J lost 0 bases, and 15 bases lay in between. Germline CDR1 is SGHNT and CDR2 is YENEEA. This CDR3 is 18 amino acids long. The CDR3 coding sequence is TGTGCCAGCAGCTTAGATTGCATCTGCTATAGCTCTGGAAACACCATATATTTT. Its protein product is CASSLDCICYSSGNTIYF.

The rearrangement links TRBV28 to TRBJ2-1; D is possibly TRBD1 (8 bases). Germline CDR1 is MDHEN and CDR2 is SYDVKM. Trimming left V 5 bases short and J 7 bases short, with 18 bases between. The CDR3 spans 15 residues. CDR3 in DNA: TGTGCCAGCAGTCTCCGGACAGGGAGGGTAAATGAGCAGTTCTTC. As protein: CASSLRTGRVNEQFF.

This clone was counted only a few times. The chain employs TRBV9 and TRBJ2-2; possible D gene TRBD2, 6 bases. Trimming shortened V by 3 bases and J by 6 bases, and 15 bases separated the two germline ends. In germline, CDR1 is SGDLS, CDR2 YYNGEE. There are 15 residues in the CDR3. The CDR3 loop reads CASSGPTRRAGELFF. CDR3 DNA: TGTGCCAGCAGCGGACCCACGCGGAGGGCCGGGGAGCTGTTTTTT.

As DNA, the CDR3 is TGTGCCAGCAGTTTATCAGCGAGTAATGAAGCTTTCTTT. Protein: CASSLSASNEAFF. The V call is TRBV27, the J call TRBJ1-1; D uncertain. The CDR3 sequence is 13 residues long. Germline assignment: CDR1 MNHEY and CDR2 SMNVEV (reference sequence). Trimming stripped 0 bases from V and 7 bases from J, with 9 bases between.

The gene calls are TRBV7-3 and TRBJ2-2; a weak D match, TRBD2 (6 bases). There are 14 residues in the CDR3. Germline V gives CDR1 SGHTA, CDR2 FQGTGA. V gave up 5 bases and J gave up 4 bases, with 11 bases separating them. CDR3 residues: CASSNLGGTGELFF. Here the CDR3 DNA reads TGTGCCAGCAGCAACCTGGGGGGCACCGGGGAGCTGTTTTTT.

This chain links TRBV5-1 with TRBJ2-7, with 8 bases aligning to TRBD1. This CDR3 region has 14 residues. Germline V gene sequence: CDR1 SGHRS, CDR2 YFSETQ. The junction had 6 bases not matched to a gene; V was cut back by 4 bases and J by 3 bases. The CDR3 sequence is CASSGRDRSYEQYF. In DNA form, the CDR3 reads TGCGCCAGCAGCGGCCGGGACAGGAGCTACGAGCAGTACTTC. Based on the CDR3 plus reference TRBV5-1 and TRBJ2-7, the full variable domain is KAGVTQTPRYLIKTRGQQVTLSCSPISGHRSVSWYQQTPGQGLQFLFEYFSETQRNKGNFPGRFSGRQFSNSRSEMNVSTLELGDSALYLCASSGRDRSYEQYFGPGTRLTVT.

The chain couples TRBV28 to TRBJ2-3; TRBD2 matches 10 bases. The CDR3 runs to 17 residues. Germline V CDR1 and CDR2: MDHEN, SYDVKM. The V segment lost 1 base and the J segment 4 bases; nucleotides outside the gene matches: 8. This CDR3 is CASSLSSSGGDADTQYF. CDR3 DNA: TGTGCCAGCAGTTTATCTTCGAGCGGGGGGGACGCAGATACGCAGTATTTT.

This clone has just one count. The chain combines TRBV15 with TRBJ2-3, with a tentative D call TRBD2 (6 bases). The V end was cut by 5 bases, the J end by 2 bases, with 11 bases between. This CDR3 contains 14 residues. Per the germline V gene, CDR1 is LNHNV and CDR2 is YYDKDF (reference sequence). CDR3 sequence reads: CATSLSGYTDTQYF. The CDR3 nucleotides read TGTGCCACCAGCCTTAGCGGATACACAGATACGCAGTATTTT.

The chain joins TRBV7-8 to TRBJ1-2; a possible D gene is TRBD1 (6 bases). The germline gives CDR1 SGHVS, CDR2 FQNEAQ. V was trimmed by 1 base and J by 8 bases, leaving 20 bases between them. The CDR3 totals 16 residues. The CDR3 DNA sequence: TGTGCCAGCAGCTTAGGGCCCTTTGGGCAGGGGAGCGGCTACACCTTC. It encodes CASSLGPFGQGSGYTF.

V is TRBV5-8 and J is TRBJ2-7; 7 bases line up with TRBD1. This CDR3 is 15 amino acids long. CDR1 and CDR2 from the germline V gene are SGHTS and YDEGEE. With V trimmed by 1 base and J by 1 base, 5 bases remained unmatched. The CDR3 is CASSLRDSLSYEQYF. CDR3 in DNA: TGTGCCAGCAGCTTGCGGGACAGTCTATCCTACGAGCAGTACTTC.

The chain carries TRBV5-1 and TRBJ1-1, with 7 bases matching TRBD1. After removal of 1 base from V and 1 base from J, the junction contained 4 bases not matched to a gene. The germline gives CDR1 SGHRS, CDR2 YFSETQ. The CDR3 is made up of 15 amino acids. The CDR3 DNA follows: TGCGCCAGCAGCTTGACGGACAGGTGGAACACTGAAGCTTTCTTT. Protein product: CASSLTDRWNTEAFF. Complete variable domain (other parts from reference TRBV5-1 and TRBJ1-1): KAGVTQTPRYLIKTRGQQVTLSCSPISGHRSVSWYQQTPGQGLQFLFEYFSETQRNKGNFPGRFSGRQFSNSRSEMNVSTLELGDSALYLCASSLTDRWNTEAFFGQGTRLTVV.

V is TRBV30 and J is TRBJ1-2; no reliable D call. CDR3 length: 12 amino acids. The germline gives CDR1 GTSNPN, CDR2 SVGIG (reference sequence). V dropped 6 bases and J dropped 4 bases, with 12 bases sitting between them. Here the CDR3 DNA reads TGTGCCTGCCTCGTTGGCCCCTATGGCTACACCTTC. Protein sequence: CACLVGPYGYTF.

The J gene is TRBJ1-6, the V gene TRBV28, with D possibly being TRBD1 (5 bases). Germline V CDR1 and CDR2: MDHEN, SYDVKM. The CDR3 loop spans 14 amino acids. Trimming shortened V by 3 bases and J by 7 bases, and 10 bases separated the two germline ends. This CDR3 reads CASSFNRRNSPLHF. CDR3 bases: TGTGCCAGCAGTTTCAACAGGCGAAATTCACCCCTCCACTTT. The variable domain in full, completed from reference TRBV28 and TRBJ1-6, reads DVKVTQSSRYLVKRTGEKVFLECVQDMDHENMFWYRQDPGLGLRLIYFSYDVKMKEKGDIPEGYSVSREKKERFSLILESASTNQTSMYLCASSFNRRNSPLHFGNGTRLTVT.

This chain links TRBV3-1 (or the pseudogene TRBV3-2) with TRBJ2-3; 9 bases are shared with TRBD1. V was pared by 1 base and J by 5 bases, with 4 bases of the junction left unmatched. Looked up from germline, CDR1 is LGHDT and CDR2 is YNNKEL (reference sequence). The CDR3 length is 15 residues. CDR3 amino acids: CASSQVGTGLDTQYF. As DNA, the CDR3 is TGTGCCAGCAGCCAAGTTGGGACAGGGTTAGATACGCAGTATTTT.

The chain is built from TRBV19 and TRBJ1-5; D not resolved. The CDR3 loop spans 15 amino acids. Trimming stripped 6 bases from V and 0 bases from J, with 12 bases between. CDR1 and CDR2 (germline): LNHDA, SQIVND (reference sequence). CDR3 amino acids: CASRYDKYSNQPQHF. Here the CDR3 DNA reads TGTGCCAGTAGGTACGACAAGTATAGCAATCAGCCCCAGCATTTT. The full variable domain, completed using reference TRBV19 and TRBJ1-5, is DGGITQSPKYLFRKEGQNVTLSCEQNLNHDAMYWYRQDPGQGLRLIYYSQIVNDFQKGDIAEGYSVSREKKESFPLTVTSAQKNPTAFYLCASRYDKYSNQPQHFGDGTRLSIL.

The sample holds one count of this clone. This chain connects TRBV28 to TRBJ1-1; the match to TRBD1 covers 7 bases. This CDR3 is 14 amino acids long. CDR1 and CDR2 from the germline V gene are MDHEN and SYDVKM. Trimming cost V 2 bases and J 12 bases; bases outside gene matches: 12. CDR3 amino acids: CASSLTRTGWATFF. CDR3 nucleotide sequence: TGTGCCAGCAGTTTAACCCGGACAGGATGGGCTACTTTCTTT. The variable domain in full, with the rest retrieved from reference TRBV28 and TRBJ1-1, is DVKVTQSSRYLVKRTGEKVFLECVQDMDHENMFWYRQDPGLGLRLIYFSYDVKMKEKGDIPEGYSVSREKKERFSLILESASTNQTSMYLCASSLTRTGWATFFGQGTRLTVV.

The chain uses TRBV1 and TRBJ2-1; no DNA check was done on the table's D call, TRBD2. TRBV1 is noted as a pseudogene. CDR3 length: 17 amino acids. The CDR3, as DNA: TGCACCAGCAGCCAAGCCCCGACTATCCGCTCCTACAATGAGCAGTTCTTC. As protein: CTSSQAPTIRSYNEQFF.

The V and J genes are TRBV6-5 and TRBJ1-2; D is possibly TRBD1 (5 bases). From germline, CDR1 is MNHEY and CDR2 SVGAGI. Trimming cost V 5 bases and J 7 bases, with 17 bases left between them. This CDR3 is 14 amino acids long. This chain's CDR3 is CASSNVNQGSGYTF. The CDR3 DNA follows: TGTGCCAGCAGTAATGTTAATCAGGGTTCTGGCTACACCTTC.

This chain joins TRBV27 and TRBJ2-7; D might be TRBD2 (5 bases). Looked up from germline, CDR1 is MNHEY and CDR2 is SMNVEV (reference sequence). The CDR3 contains 13 residues. V was pared by 4 bases and J by 7 bases, with 14 bases between. The CDR3 DNA follows: TGTGCCAGCAGTTCGGGATACCCACAGGAGCAGTACTTC. It specifies CASSSGYPQEQYF.

V is TRBV2 and J is TRBJ1-2; D unresolved. Germline assignment: CDR1 SNHLY and CDR2 FYNNEI. CDR3 length equals 13 residues. V dropped 0 bases and J dropped 13 bases, with 15 bases sitting between them. CDR3 sequence: CASSEARRAAGTF. CDR3 coding DNA: TGTGCCAGCAGTGAAGCGCGCCGGGCGGCGGGCACCTTC.

V and J are TRBV6-5 and TRBJ2-1, with TRBD2 identical over 8 bases. The germline V gene encodes CDR1 MNHEY and CDR2 SVGAGI. Trimming removed 4 bases from V and 3 bases from J; junction bases left unmatched: 8. This CDR3 spans 16 amino acids. The CDR3 here is CASSLTSGRFYNEQFF. The CDR3 DNA reads as TGTGCCAGCAGTTTAACTAGCGGAAGGTTCTACAATGAGCAGTTCTTC.